Each of the 20 T cell receptor beta chains below was sequenced from the same sample in a study of tumor-infiltrating lymphocytes in primary liver carcinoma. Unsorted bulk tissue (about 20-32 mg) underwent RNA and DNA co-extraction. Constant-region priming of 500 ng total RNA yielded TCR beta cDNA. A slightly modified ARM-PCR protocol with three nested multiplex PCR rounds produced these TCR beta libraries. TRBV1-TRBV30 forward primers and a C-beta reverse primer were used in the first two PCR rounds, which each ran for approximately 11 cycles. Each CDR3 protein gets one entry after TCRdb re-called the multiplex PCR reads with MiXCR. Among 45,000 or so distinct CDR3 sequences listed, around 75% were seen once. The material sequenced was tumor-adjacent normal liver tissue. The receptors stem from a woman between 25 and 40 years old with primary liver carcinoma and hepatitis B virus infection.

Concerning this clonotype: This CDR3 fails to terminate in the conserved phenylalanine or tryptophan, so it likely reflects a read error. V is TRBV11-2 and J is TRBJ2-7; TRBD2 is a possible D gene (5 bases). The CDR3 extends over 14 amino acids. Trimming cost V 5 bases and J 3 bases, with 14 bases left between them. Looked up from germline, CDR1 is SGHAT and CDR2 is FQNNGV. CDR3 DNA: TGTGCCAGCAGCCTTATCCAAGACTACTACGAGCAGTACTAC. It translates to CASSLIQDYYEQYY.

This chain uses TRBV4-2 with TRBJ1-5; D gene uncertain. V dropped 0 bases and J dropped 9 bases, with 15 bases sitting between them. Germline lookup yields CDR1 LGHNA and CDR2 YNFKEQ. The CDR3 has 15 residues. The CDR3 here is CASSQDMALDRPQHF. CDR3 DNA: TGTGCCAGCAGCCAAGATATGGCATTGGATCGGCCCCAGCATTTT.

Remarks on this clonotype: Given a much more abundant clone one base away, this may be a read error. The chain is built from TRBV6-4 and TRBJ1-2; D is possibly TRBD1 (5 bases). The germline V gene has CDR1 MRHNA and CDR2 SNTAGT. This CDR3 has 14 amino acids. For the CDR3, the DNA is TGTGTCAGCAGTGCAGGGACGGAAGCCTATGGCTACACCTTC. It translates to CVSSAGTEAYGYTF.

Remarks on this clonotype: One end of the junction is discordant with germline, which a read error may explain. The rearrangement uses TRBV13 and TRBJ1-1, with D hard to call. CDR1 is PRHDT, CDR2 FYEKMQ, per germline (reference sequence). The CDR3 contains 17 residues. The CDR3 DNA reads as TGTGCCAGCAACTTAGGAGGGTTTGGTATTGGGAGTACTGAAGCTTTCTTT. It is translated as CASNLGGFGIGSTEAFF.

J is TRBJ2-2 and V is TRBV6-2 or TRBV6-3; the D is unclear. The CDR3 loop spans 14 amino acids. Trimming took 6 bases from V and 14 from J, leaving 22 bases between them. Germline lookup yields CDR1 MNHEY and CDR2 SVGEGT. The CDR3 is CASSPDGNTEELFF. For the CDR3, the DNA is TGTGCCAGCAGCCCTGACGGAAACACCGAGGAACTGTTTTTT.

The V gene is TRBV11-2, the J gene TRBJ2-7; D gene unclear. The germline V gene has CDR1 SGHAT and CDR2 FQNNGV. Trimming stripped 4 bases from V and 3 bases from J, with 10 bases between. The CDR3 consists of 13 residues. The CDR3 DNA is TGTGCCAGCAGCTCTGATCGAAGCTACGAGCAGTACTTC. Protein: CASSSDRSYEQYF.

As to this clonotype: At one boundary the junction diverges from the germline segment, which might be a read error. This chain uses TRBV6-2 or TRBV6-3 with TRBJ2-3; unclear D gene. CDR1 is MNHEY, CDR2 SVGEGT, per germline. The CDR3 consists of 11 residues. Here the CDR3 reads CVSTLKGTRYF. As DNA, the CDR3 is TGTGTCAGTACCCTAAAGGGTACGCGGTATTTT.

This clonotype was picked up many times. The chain carries TRBV7-9 and TRBJ2-2; 10 bases fit TRBD2. This CDR3 is 19 amino acids long. Germline V CDR1 and CDR2: SEHNR, FQNEAQ (reference sequence). V dropped 5 bases and J dropped 6; count of bases not matched to a gene: 18. CDR3 DNA sequence: TGTGCCAGCAGCAAGAAAGGACTAGCGGCCCGAAGTGACGCCGGGGAGCTGTTTTTT. This gives the protein CASSKKGLAARSDAGELFF.

CDR3 in amino acids: CASSLGAGVPGDPEYF. In nucleotides, the CDR3 is TGTGCCAGCAGCTTAGGAGCGGGAGTGCCTGGTGATCCGGAGTATTTT. The rearrangement uses TRBV7-8 and TRBJ2-3; 8 bases fit TRBD2. There are 16 residues in the CDR3. V was clipped by 1 base and J by 13 bases; unmatched bases: 16. Germline CDR1 and CDR2: SGHVS and FQNEAQ.

The chain couples TRBV6-1 to TRBJ2-3; D is unresolved. CDR3 length equals 14 residues. Germline V gene data show CDR1 as MNHNS and CDR2 as SASEGT. The CDR3 is CPTSEPPVPDTQYF. The CDR3 DNA follows: TGTCCCACCAGTGAACCCCCCGTCCCAGATACGCAGTATTTT.

Note on this clonotype: The germline gene is not matched at one end of the junction; a read error may be the cause. V gene TRBV11-2 combines with J gene TRBJ2-1; D unresolved. The CDR3 is 16 amino acids. Germline-derived CDR1 and CDR2 are SGHAT and FQNNGV. The CDR3 DNA reads as TGTGTCAGCAGCTTAGGCGTAGGGAACCCCTACAATGAGCAGTTCTTC. This sequence encodes CVSSLGVGNPYNEQFF.

Remarks on this clonotype: The junction and the germline gene differ at one end; a read error may be behind it. The chain combines TRBV7-9 with TRBJ2-1; unclear D gene. Looked up from germline, CDR1 is SEHNR and CDR2 is FQNEAQ (reference sequence). This CDR3 is 13 amino acids long. The CDR3 nucleotides are TGCGCCAGCAGCACCAAAAGCTGGTATGAGCAGTTCTTC. Translation: CASSTKSWYEQFF. Full variable domain (rest looked up from reference TRBV7-9 and TRBJ2-1): DTGVSQNPRHKITKRGQNVTFRCDPISEHNRLYWYRQTLGQGPEFLTYFQNEAQLEKSRLLSDRFSAERPKGSFSTLEIQRTEQGDSAMYLCASSTKSWYEQFFGPGTRLTVL.

This clonotype has a single count. One end of the junction does not line up with germline, which may come from a read error. The CDR3 DNA reads TGCGCCAGTGCCGGGACAGGGGGCGTCTACGAGCTGTACTTC. The encoded protein is CASAGTGGVYELYF. The chain couples TRBV10-2 to TRBJ2-7; TRBD1 aligns across 12 bases. Looked up from germline, CDR1 is WSHSY and CDR2 is SAAADI. The CDR3 is 14 residues long.

The rearrangement uses TRBV5-1 and TRBJ2-1, with TRBD1 matching 8 bases. The V segment lost 3 bases and the J segment 7 bases; nucleotides outside the gene matches: 9. The CDR3 runs to 15 residues. The germline V gene has CDR1 SGHRS and CDR2 YFSETQ. In DNA, the CDR3 is TGCGCCAGCAGCTGGGTGACAGGGGAACATAATGAGCAGTTCTTC. Protein: CASSWVTGEHNEQFF.

Remarks on this clonotype: A junction end diverges from the germline sequence, so it may reflect a read error. This chain links TRBV29-1 with TRBJ2-7, with 7 bases that match TRBD1. Germline CDR1 reads SQVTM; CDR2 reads ANQGSEA. The CDR3 extends over 13 amino acids. For the CDR3, the DNA is TGCAGCGTCGTACTGACAGGGTCCTACGAGCTGTATTTC. It translates to CSVVLTGSYELYF.

This clonotype was observed a single time. The rearrangement links TRBV11-1 to TRBJ2-7; no firm D call. The CDR3 totals 12 residues. The germline V gene has CDR1 SGHAT and CDR2 FQDESV (reference sequence). The ends were cut back, 11 bases at V and 4 bases at J, with 15 bases in the middle. The CDR3 protein is CACNFMGYEQYF. The CDR3 nucleotides are TGTGCCTGCAATTTCATGGGTTACGAGCAGTACTTC.

Points on this clonotype: One end of the junction does not line up with germline, which may come from a read error. The rearrangement uses TRBV12-3 or TRBV12-4 and TRBJ2-3; either TRBD1 or TRBD2 may supply D (6 bases each). This CDR3 comprises 15 residues. CDR3 loop: CGSSLYRDFTDTQYF. DNA of the CDR3: TGTGGCAGCAGTTTGTACAGGGACTTCACAGATACGCAGTATTTT.

This clonotype was seen only once. An end of the junction does not agree with germline; a read error may underlie this. The CDR3 region has the DNA TGCGCCAGCAGTCGCCAGCCAGGGCTTGCGGGAGACGGGGCAGATGCGCAGTATTTT. Its protein is CASSRQPGLAGDGADAQYF. The J gene is TRBJ2-3, the V gene TRBV10-2; TRBD2 agrees at 7 bases. The CDR3 has 19 residues. Germline V CDR1 and CDR2: WSHSY, SAAADI.

Concerning this clonotype: An end of the junction does not agree with germline; a read error may underlie this. The chain joins TRBV4-1 to TRBJ2-7, with D unresolved. The germline CDR1 and CDR2 sequences are MGHRA and YSYEKL. The CDR3 loop spans 13 amino acids. CDR3 sequence: CSNSPAPPYGQYF. In DNA form, the CDR3 reads TGCTCCAACAGCCCCGCACCCCCATACGGGCAGTACTTC.

This clonotype was observed many times. The V call is TRBV29-1, the J call TRBJ2-1, with TRBD1 as a possible D gene (6 bases). Germline CDR1 reads SQVTM; CDR2 reads ANQGSEA. Deletions cut 7 bases from V and 6 bases from J, with 19 bases between. The CDR3 has 14 amino acids. In DNA, the CDR3 is TGCAGCGCCGCGACAGGAGTAAGTTCCAATGAGCAGTTCTTC. Amino acid sequence: CSAATGVSSNEQFF.